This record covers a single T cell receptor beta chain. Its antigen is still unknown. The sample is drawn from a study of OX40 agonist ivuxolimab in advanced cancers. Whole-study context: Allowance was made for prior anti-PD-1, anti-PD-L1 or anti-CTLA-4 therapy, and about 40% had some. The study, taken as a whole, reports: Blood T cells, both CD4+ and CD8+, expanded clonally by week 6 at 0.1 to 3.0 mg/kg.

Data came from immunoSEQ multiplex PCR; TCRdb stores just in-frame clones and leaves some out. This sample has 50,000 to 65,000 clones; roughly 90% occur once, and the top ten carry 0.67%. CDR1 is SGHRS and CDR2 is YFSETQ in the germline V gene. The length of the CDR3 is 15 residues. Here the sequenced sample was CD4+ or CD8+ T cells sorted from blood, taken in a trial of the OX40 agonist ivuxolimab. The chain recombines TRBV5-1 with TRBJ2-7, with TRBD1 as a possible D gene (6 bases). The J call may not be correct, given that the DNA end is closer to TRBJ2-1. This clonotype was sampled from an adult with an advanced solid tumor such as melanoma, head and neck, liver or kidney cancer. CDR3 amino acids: CASSKGGTGNNEQFF. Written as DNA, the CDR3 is TGCGCCAGCAGTAAAGGGGGTACTGGCAATAATGAGCAGTTCTTC.